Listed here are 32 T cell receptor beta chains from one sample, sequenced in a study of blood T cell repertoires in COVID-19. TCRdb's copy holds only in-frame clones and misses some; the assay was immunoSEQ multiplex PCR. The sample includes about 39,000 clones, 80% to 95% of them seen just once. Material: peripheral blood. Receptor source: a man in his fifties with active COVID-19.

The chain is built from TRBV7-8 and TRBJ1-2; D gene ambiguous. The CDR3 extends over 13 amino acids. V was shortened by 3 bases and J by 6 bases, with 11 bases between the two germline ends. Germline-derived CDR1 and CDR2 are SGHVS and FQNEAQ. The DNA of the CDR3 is TGTGCCAGCAGCTTTCGGACTGGTAATGGCTACACCTTC. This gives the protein CASSFRTGNGYTF.

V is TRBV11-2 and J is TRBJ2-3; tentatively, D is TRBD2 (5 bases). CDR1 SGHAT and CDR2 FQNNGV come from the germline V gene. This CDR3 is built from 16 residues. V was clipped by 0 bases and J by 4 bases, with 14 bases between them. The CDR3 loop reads CASSLEAMWGADTQYF. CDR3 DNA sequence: TGTGCCAGCAGCTTAGAAGCGATGTGGGGAGCAGATACGCAGTATTTT.

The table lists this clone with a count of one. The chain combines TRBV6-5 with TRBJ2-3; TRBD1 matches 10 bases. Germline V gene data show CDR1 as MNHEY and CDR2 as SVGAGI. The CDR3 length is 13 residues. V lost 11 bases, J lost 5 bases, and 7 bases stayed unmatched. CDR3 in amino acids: CAGPGQGIDTQYF. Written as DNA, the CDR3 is TGTGCCGGACCGGGACAGGGGATAGATACGCAGTATTTT.

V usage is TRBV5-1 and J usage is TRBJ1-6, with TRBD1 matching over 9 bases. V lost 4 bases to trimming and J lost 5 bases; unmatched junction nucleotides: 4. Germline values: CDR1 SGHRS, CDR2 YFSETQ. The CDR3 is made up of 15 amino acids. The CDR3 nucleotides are TGCGCCAGCAGCATAGGGACAGGGAATAATTCACCCCTCCACTTT. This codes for CASSIGTGNNSPLHF.

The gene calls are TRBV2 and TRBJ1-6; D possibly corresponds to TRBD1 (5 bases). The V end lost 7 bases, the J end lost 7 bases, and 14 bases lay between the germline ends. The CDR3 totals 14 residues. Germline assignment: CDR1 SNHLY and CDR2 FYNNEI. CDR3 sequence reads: CASTYGALNSPLHF. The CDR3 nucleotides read TGTGCCAGCACTTATGGGGCGTTGAATTCACCCCTCCACTTT.

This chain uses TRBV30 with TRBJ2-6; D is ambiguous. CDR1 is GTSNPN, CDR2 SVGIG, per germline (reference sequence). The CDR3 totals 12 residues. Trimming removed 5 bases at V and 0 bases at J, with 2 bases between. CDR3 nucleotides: TGTGCCTGGTACTCTGGGGCCAACGTCCTGACTTTC. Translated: CAWYSGANVLTF.

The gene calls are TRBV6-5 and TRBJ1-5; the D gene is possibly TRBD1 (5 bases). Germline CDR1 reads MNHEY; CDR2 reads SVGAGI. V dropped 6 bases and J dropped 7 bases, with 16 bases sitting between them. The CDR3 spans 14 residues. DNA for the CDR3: TGTGCCAGCAGCCGGGGGTTTAATGGGCAGCCCCAGCATTTT. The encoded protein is CASSRGFNGQPQHF.

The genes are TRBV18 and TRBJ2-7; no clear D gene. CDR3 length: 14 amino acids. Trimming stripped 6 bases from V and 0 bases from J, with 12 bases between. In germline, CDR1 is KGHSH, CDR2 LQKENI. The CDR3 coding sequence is TGTGCCAGCTCCCTGATGACACTCTCCTACGAGCAGTACTTC. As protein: CASSLMTLSYEQYF. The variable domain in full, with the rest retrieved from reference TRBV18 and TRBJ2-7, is NAGVMQNPRHLVRRRGQEARLRCSPMKGHSHVYWYRQLPEEGLKFMVYLQKENIIDESGMPKERFSAEFPKEGPSILRIQQVVRGDSAAYFCASSLMTLSYEQYFGPGTRLTVT.

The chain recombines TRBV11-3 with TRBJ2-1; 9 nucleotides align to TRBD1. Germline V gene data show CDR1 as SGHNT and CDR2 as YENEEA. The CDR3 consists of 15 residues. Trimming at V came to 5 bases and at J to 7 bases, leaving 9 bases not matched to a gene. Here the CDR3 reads CASSKTGTGNNEQFF. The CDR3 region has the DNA TGTGCCAGCAGCAAGACCGGGACAGGGAATAATGAGCAGTTCTTC.

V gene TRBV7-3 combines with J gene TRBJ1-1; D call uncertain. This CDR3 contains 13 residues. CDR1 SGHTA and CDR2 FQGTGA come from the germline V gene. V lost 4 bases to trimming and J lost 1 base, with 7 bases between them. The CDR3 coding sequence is TGTGCCAGCAGCTCCTCTACGAACACTGAAGCTTTCTTT. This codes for CASSSSTNTEAFF.

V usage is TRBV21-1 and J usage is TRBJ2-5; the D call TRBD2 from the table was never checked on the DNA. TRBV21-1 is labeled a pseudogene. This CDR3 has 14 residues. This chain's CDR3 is CASSKETDQETQYF. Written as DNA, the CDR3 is TGTGCCAGCAGCAAAGAAACGGACCAAGAGACCCAGTACTTC.

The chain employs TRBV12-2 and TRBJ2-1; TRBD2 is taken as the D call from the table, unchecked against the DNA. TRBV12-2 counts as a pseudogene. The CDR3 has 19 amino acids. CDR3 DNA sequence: TGTGCAAGTCGCTACCCCCCGACTAGCGGGAGGGCCCCCTACAATGAGCAGTTCTTC. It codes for CASRYPPTSGRAPYNEQFF.

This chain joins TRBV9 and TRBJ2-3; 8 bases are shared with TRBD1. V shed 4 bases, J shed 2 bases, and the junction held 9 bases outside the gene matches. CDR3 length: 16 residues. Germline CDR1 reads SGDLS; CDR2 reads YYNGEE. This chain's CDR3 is CASSLTGTGPTDTQYF. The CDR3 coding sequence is TGTGCCAGCAGCCTCACCGGGACAGGACCCACAGATACGCAGTATTTT.

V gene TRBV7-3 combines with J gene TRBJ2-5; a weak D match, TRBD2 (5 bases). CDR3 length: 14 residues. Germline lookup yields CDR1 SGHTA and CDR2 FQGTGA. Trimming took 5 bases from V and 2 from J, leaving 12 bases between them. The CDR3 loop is CASSPTGLQETQYF. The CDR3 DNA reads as TGTGCCAGCAGCCCTACTGGACTTCAAGAGACCCAGTACTTC.

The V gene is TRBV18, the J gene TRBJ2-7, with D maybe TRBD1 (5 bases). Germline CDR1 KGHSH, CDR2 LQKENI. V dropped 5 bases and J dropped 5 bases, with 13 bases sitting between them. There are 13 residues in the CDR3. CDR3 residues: CASSVQGRDEQYF. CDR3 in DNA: TGTGCCAGCTCAGTCCAGGGTAGGGACGAGCAGTACTTC.

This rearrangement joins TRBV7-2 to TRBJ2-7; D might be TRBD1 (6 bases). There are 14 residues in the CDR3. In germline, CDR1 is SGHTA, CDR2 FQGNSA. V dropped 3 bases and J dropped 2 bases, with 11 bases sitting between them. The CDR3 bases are TGTGCCAGCAGCTTCGGAAGGGGGACCTACGAGCAGTACTTC. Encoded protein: CASSFGRGTYEQYF.

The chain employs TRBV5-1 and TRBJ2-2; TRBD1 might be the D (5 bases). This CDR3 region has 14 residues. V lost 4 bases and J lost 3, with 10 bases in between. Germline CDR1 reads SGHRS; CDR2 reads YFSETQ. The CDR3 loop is CASSRDRYTGELFF. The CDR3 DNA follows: TGCGCCAGCAGCCGTGACAGATACACCGGGGAGCTGTTTTTT.

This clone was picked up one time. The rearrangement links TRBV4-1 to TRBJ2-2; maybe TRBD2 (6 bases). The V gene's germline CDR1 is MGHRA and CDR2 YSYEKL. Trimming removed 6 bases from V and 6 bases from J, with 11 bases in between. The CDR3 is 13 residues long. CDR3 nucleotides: TGCGCCAGCAGTCTAGGACTATCCGGGGAGCTGTTTTTT. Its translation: CASSLGLSGELFF.

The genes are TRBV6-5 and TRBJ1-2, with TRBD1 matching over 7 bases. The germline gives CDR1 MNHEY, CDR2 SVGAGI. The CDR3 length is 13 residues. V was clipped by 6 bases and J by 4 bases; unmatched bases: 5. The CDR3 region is CASREGALYGYTF. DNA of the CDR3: TGTGCCAGCAGAGAGGGGGCTCTCTATGGCTACACCTTC.

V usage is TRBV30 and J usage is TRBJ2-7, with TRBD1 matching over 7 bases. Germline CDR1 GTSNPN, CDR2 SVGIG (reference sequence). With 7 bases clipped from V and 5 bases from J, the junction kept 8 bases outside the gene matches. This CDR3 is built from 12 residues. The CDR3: CASAQGFDEQYF. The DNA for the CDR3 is TGTGCCTCGGCACAGGGGTTCGACGAGCAGTACTTC.

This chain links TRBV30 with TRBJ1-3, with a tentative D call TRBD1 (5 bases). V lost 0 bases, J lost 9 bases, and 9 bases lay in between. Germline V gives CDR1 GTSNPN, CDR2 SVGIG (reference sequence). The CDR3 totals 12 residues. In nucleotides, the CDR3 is TGTGCCTGGAGTGTAAGGGGTACCACCATATATTTT. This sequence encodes CAWSVRGTTIYF.

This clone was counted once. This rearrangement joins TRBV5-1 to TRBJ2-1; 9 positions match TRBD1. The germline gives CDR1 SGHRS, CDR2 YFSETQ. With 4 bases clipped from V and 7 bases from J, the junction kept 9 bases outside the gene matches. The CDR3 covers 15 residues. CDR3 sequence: CASSISGTGWNEQFF. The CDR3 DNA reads TGCGCCAGCAGCATTTCCGGGACAGGGTGGAATGAGCAGTTCTTC.

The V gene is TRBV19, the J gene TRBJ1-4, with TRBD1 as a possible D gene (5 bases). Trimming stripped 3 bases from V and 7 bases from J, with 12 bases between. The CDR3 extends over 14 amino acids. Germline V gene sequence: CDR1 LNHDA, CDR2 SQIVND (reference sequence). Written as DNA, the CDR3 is TGTGCCAGTAGTATGGGGCGGACGGTTGAAAAACTGTTTTTT. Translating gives CASSMGRTVEKLFF. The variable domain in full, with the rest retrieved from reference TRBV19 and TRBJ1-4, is DGGITQSPKYLFRKEGQNVTLSCEQNLNHDAMYWYRQDPGQGLRLIYYSQIVNDFQKGDIAEGYSVSREKKESFPLTVTSAQKNPTAFYLCASSMGRTVEKLFFGSGTQLSVL.

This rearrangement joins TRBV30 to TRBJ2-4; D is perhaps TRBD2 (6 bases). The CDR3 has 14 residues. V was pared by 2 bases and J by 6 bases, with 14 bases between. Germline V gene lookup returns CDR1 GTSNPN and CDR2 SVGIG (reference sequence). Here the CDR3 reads CAWSPLPGVNIQYF. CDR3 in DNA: TGTGCCTGGAGTCCCCTCCCGGGGGTAAACATTCAGTACTTC.

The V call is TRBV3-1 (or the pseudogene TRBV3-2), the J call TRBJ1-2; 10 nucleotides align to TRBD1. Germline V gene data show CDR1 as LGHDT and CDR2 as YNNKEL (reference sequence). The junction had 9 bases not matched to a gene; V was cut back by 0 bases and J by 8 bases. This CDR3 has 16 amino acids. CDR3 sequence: CASSQDRTGGTRGYTF. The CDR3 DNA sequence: TGTGCCAGCAGCCAAGATCGGACAGGGGGGACGAGGGGCTACACCTTC.

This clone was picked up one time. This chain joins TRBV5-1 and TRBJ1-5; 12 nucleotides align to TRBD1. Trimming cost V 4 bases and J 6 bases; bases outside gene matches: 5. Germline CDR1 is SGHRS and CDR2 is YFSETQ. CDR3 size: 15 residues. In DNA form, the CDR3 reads TGCGCCAGCAGCATCGGGACAGGGGGCGGTCAGCCCCAGCATTTT. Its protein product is CASSIGTGGGQPQHF.

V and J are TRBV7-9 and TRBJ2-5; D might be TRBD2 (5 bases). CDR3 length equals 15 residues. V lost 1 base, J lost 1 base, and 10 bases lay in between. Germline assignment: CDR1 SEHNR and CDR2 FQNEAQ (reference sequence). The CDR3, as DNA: TGTGCCAGCAGCTTAGGAAGAGGGATCCAAGAGACCCAGTACTTC. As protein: CASSLGRGIQETQYF.

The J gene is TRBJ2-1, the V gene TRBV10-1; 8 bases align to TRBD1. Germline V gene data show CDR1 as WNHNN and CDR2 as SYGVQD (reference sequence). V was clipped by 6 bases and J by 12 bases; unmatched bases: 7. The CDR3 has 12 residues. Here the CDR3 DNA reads TGCGCCAGCAGGGAAGGACAGGGTGCGCAGTTCTTC. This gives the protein CASREGQGAQFF.

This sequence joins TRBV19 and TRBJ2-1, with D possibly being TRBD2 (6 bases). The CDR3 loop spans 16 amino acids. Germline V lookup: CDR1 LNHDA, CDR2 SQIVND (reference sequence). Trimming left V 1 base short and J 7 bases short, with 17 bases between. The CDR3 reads CASSIVGGSPFNEQFF. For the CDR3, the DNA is TGTGCCAGTAGTATAGTAGGAGGGAGCCCCTTTAATGAGCAGTTCTTC.

The CDR3 DNA sequence: TGCAGTGCTAGTTCGGCAGGGGGCATTTCCTACAATGAGCAGTTCTTC. Amino acids: CSASSAGGISYNEQFF. V and J are TRBV20-1 and TRBJ2-1; 8 positions match TRBD1. Germline CDR1 reads DFQATT; CDR2 reads SNEGSKA (reference sequence). The J segment lost 1 base and the V segment lost 3 bases, leaving 8 bases of the junction unmatched. This CDR3 is 16 amino acids long.

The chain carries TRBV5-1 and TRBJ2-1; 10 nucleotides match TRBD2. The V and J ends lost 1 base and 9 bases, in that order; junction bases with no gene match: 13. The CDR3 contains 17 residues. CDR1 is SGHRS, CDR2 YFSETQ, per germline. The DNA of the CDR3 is TGCGCCAGCAGCTTGTCAGGAGCGGGAGGGATCAGGGGTGAGCAGTTCTTC. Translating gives CASSLSGAGGIRGEQFF.

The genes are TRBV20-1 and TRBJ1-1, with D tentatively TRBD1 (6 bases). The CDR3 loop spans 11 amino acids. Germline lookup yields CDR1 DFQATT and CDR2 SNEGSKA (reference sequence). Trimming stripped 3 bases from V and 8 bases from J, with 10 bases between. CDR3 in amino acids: CSARATGEAFF. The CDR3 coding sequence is TGCAGTGCTAGGGCGACAGGCGAAGCTTTCTTT.